This TCR beta chain emerged from a study of cytomegalovirus exposure and HLA in healthy donors. Use of 60 Vbeta and 13 Jbeta primers characterized the PCR. Assay: immunoSEQ multiplex PCR; the TCRdb copy retains only in-frame clones and omits some. The repertoire holds roughly 190,000 clones, with approximately 80% as singletons. Study outcomes and limitations: By a later analysis, the bulk of CMV-associated TCR beta chains appeared HLA-restricted.

Turning to this clone: Its antigen is undetermined.

This sequence was found in a woman in her forties or fifties in good health and CMV-seronegative. What was sequenced was PBMCs.

CDR3 region: CASRGTGVFTGANVLTF. The CDR3 bases are TGTGCCAGCAGGGGGACAGGGGTCTTCACTGGGGCCAACGTCCTGACTTTC. The gene calls are TRBV28 and TRBJ2-6; 10 bases fit TRBD1. The CDR3 totals 17 residues. The junction had 7 bases not matched to a gene; V was cut back by 6 bases and J by 2 bases. Germline CDR1 is MDHEN and CDR2 is SYDVKM.